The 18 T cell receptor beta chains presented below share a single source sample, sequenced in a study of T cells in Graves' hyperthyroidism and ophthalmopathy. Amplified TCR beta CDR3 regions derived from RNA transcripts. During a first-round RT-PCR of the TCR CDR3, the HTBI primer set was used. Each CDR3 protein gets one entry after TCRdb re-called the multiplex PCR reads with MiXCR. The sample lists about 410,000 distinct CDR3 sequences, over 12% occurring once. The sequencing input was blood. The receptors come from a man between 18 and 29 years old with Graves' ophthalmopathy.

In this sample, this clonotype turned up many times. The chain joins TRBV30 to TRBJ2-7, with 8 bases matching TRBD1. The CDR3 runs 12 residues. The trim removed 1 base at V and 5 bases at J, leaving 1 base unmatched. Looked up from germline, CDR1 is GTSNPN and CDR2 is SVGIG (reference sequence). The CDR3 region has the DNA TGTGCCTGGAGTGGGGGACAGGACGAGCAGTACTTC. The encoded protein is CAWSGGQDEQYF.

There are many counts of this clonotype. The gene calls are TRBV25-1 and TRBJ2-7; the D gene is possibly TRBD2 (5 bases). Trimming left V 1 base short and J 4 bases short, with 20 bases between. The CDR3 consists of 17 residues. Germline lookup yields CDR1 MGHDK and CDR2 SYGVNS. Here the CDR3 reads CASSESGGSVWIYEQYF. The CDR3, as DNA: TGTGCCAGCAGTGAATCGGGCGGTAGCGTGTGGATTTACGAGCAGTACTTC.

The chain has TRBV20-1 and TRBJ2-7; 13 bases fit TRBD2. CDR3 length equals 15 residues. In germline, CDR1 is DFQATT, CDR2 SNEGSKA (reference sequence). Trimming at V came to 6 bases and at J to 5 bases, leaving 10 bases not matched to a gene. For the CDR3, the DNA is TGCAGTGCCCGGGGACTAGCGGGACCCGGAGACGAGCAGTACTTC. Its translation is CSARGLAGPGDEQYF.

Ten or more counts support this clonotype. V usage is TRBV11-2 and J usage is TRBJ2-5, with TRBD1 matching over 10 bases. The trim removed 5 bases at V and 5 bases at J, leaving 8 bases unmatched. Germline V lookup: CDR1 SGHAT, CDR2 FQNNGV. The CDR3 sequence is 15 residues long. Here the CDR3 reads CASSLGQGEFETQYF. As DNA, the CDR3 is TGTGCCAGCAGCCTCGGACAGGGGGAGTTTGAGACCCAGTACTTC. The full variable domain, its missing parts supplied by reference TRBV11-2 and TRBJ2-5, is EAGVAQSPRYKIIEKRQSVAFWCNPISGHATLYWYQQILGQGPKLLIQFQNNGVVDDSQLPKDRFSAERLKGVDSTLKIQPAKLEDSAVYLCASSLGQGEFETQYFGPGTRLLVL.

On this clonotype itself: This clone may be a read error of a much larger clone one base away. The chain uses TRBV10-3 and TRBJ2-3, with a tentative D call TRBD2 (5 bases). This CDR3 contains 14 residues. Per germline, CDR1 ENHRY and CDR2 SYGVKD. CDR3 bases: TGTGCCATCACTCCGGACTCTCGCACAGATACGAAGTATTTT. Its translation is CAITPDSRTDTKYF.

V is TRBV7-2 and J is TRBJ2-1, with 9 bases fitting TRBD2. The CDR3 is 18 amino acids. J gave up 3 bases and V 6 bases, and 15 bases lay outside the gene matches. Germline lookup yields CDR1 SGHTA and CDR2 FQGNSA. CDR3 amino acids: CASSERTPSGMLYNEQFF. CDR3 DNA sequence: TGTGCCAGCAGTGAAAGGACCCCTAGCGGGATGCTCTACAATGAGCAGTTCTTC.

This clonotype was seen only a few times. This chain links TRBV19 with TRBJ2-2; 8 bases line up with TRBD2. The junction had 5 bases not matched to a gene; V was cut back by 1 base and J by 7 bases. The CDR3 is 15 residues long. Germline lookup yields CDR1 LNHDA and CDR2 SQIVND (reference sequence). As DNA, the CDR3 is TGTGCCAGTAGTATAGTCGGGAGGGTCGGCGGGGAGCTGTTTTTT. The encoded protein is CASSIVGRVGGELFF.

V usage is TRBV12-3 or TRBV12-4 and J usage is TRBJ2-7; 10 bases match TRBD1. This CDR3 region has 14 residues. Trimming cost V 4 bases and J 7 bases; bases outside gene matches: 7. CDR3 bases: TGTGCCAGCAGTTCCCCGGGACAGGGGCGGGAGCAGTACTTC. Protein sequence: CASSSPGQGREQYF.

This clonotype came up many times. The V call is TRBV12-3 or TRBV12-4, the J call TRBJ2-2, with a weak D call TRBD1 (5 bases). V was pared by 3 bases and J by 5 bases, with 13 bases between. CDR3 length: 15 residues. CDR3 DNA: TGTGCCAGCAGTTTTTTGCAGGGTAGGACCGGGGAGCTGTTTTTT. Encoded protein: CASSFLQGRTGELFF.

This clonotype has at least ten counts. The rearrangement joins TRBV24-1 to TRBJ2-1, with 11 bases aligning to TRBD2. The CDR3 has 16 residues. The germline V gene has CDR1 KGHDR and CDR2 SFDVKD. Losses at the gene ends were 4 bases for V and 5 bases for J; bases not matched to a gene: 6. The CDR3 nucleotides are TGTGCCACCAGTGACATACTAGCGGGGGAGAACAATGAGCAGTTCTTC. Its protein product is CATSDILAGENNEQFF.

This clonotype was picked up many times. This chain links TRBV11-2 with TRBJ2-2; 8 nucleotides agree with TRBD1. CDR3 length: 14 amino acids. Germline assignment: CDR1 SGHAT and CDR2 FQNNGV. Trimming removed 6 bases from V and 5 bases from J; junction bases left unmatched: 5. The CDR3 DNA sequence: TGTGCCAGCAGTTGGGACAGGCTTACCGGGGAGCTGTTTTTT. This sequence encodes CASSWDRLTGELFF. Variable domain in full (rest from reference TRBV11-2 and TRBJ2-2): EAGVAQSPRYKIIEKRQSVAFWCNPISGHATLYWYQQILGQGPKLLIQFQNNGVVDDSQLPKDRFSAERLKGVDSTLKIQPAKLEDSAVYLCASSWDRLTGELFFGEGSRLTVL.

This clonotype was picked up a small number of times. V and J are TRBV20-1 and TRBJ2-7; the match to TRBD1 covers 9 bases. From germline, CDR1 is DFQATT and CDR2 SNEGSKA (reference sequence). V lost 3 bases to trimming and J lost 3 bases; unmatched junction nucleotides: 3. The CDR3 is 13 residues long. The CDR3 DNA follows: TGCAGTGCTAGCTGGGGACAGGGCTACGAGCAGTACTTC. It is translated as CSASWGQGYEQYF.

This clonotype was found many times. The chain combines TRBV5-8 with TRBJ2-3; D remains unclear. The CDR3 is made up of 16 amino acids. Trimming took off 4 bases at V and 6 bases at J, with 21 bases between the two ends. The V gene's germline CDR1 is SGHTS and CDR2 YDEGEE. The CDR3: CASSTDPGGIKDTQYF. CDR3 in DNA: TGTGCCAGCAGCACGGACCCGGGTGGCATAAAGGATACGCAGTATTTT.

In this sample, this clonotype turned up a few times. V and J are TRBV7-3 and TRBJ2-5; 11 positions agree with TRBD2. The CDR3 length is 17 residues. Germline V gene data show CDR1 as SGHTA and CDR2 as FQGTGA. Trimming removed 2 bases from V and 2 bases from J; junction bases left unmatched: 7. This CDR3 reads CASSLGPIAGGQETQYF. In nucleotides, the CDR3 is TGTGCCAGCAGCTTAGGACCTATAGCGGGAGGGCAAGAGACCCAGTACTTC.

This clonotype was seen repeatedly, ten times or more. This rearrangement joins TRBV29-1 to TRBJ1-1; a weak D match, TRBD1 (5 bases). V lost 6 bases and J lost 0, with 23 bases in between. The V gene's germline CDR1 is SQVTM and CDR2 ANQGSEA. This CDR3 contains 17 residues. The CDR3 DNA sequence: TGCAGCGTCTTTAACCTGGGCAGGGAAATCATGAACACTGAAGCTTTCTTT. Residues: CSVFNLGREIMNTEAFF.

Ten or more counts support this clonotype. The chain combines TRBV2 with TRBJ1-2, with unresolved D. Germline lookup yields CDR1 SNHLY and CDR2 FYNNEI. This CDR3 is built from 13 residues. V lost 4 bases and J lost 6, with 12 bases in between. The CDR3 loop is CASSVWGENGYTF. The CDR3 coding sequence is TGTGCCAGCAGTGTTTGGGGAGAAAATGGCTACACCTTC.

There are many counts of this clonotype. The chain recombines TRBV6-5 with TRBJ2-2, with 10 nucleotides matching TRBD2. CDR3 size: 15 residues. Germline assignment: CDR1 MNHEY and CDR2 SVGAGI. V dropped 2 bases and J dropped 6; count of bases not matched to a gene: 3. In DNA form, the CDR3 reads TGTGCCAGCAGTTACGGGACTAGCGCCGCCGGGGAGCTGTTTTTT. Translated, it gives CASSYGTSAAGELFF.

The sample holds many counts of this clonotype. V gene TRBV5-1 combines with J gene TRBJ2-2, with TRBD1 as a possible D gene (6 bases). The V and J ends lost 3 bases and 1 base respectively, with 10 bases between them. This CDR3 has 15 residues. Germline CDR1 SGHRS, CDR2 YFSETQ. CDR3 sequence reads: CASSSTGMNTGELFF. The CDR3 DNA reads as TGCGCCAGCAGCTCAACAGGGATGAACACCGGGGAGCTGTTTTTT.